This T cell receptor beta chain stems from a study of T cells in Graves' hyperthyroidism and ophthalmopathy. Researchers amplified the TCR beta CDR3 regions from RNA transcripts. HTBI primers were used for first-round RT-PCR of the TCR CDR3. TCRdb passed the multiplex PCR reads through MiXCR, listing each CDR3 protein once. Of around 270,000 distinct CDR3 sequences listed, around a fifth are singletons. Study results and caveats: Expanded thyroid clonotypes (above 0.001) were mostly also found in blood. Separation of ophthalmopathy from stable hyperthyroidism was achieved by a 13 V-J model.

The sample holds a few counts of this clonotype. Its antigen is unknown. Germline CDR1 SGHRS, CDR2 YFSETQ. Trimming cost V 3 bases and J 5 bases; bases outside gene matches: 1. This CDR3 spans 14 amino acids. Among ophthalmopathy patients, the Clinical Activity Score reached at least 3, the NOSPECS grade reached at least 4, and duration remained under 3 months. For the diagnoses, clinical symptoms, serum thyroxine and TRAb, thyroid ultrasound and orbital computed tomography were used. The V gene is TRBV5-1, the J gene TRBJ2-2; TRBD2 matches at 10 bases. Material for sequencing was blood. This TCR derives from a man in his fifties or sixties with Graves' ophthalmopathy. CDR3 nucleotides: TGCGCCAGCAGCTCTAGCGGGAGTACCGGGGAGCTGTTTTTT. Amino acid sequence: CASSSSGSTGELFF. Complete variable domain (other parts from reference TRBV5-1 and TRBJ2-2): KAGVTQTPRYLIKTRGQQVTLSCSPISGHRSVSWYQQTPGQGLQFLFEYFSETQRNKGNFPGRFSGRQFSNSRSEMNVSTLELGDSALYLCASSSSGSTGELFFGEGSRLTVL.